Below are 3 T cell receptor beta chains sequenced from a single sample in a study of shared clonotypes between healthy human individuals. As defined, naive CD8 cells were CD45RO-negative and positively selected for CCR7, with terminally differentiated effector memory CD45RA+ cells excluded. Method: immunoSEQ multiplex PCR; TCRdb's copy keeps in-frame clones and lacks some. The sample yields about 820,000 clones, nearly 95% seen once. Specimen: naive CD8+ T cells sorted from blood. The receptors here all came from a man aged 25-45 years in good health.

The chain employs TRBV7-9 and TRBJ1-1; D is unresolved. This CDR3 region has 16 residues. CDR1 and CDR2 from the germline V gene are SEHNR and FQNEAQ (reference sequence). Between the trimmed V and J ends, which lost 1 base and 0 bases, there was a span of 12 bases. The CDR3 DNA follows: TGTGCCAGCAGCTTAGTAGTTTCCGAGGTGAACACTGAAGCTTTCTTT. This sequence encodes CASSLVVSEVNTEAFF.

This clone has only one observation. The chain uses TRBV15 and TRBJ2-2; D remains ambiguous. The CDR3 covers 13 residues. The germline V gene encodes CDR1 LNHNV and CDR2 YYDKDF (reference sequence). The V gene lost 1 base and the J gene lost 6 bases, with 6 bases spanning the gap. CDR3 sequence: CATSRVLSGELFF. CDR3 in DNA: TGTGCCACCAGCAGAGTATTATCCGGGGAGCTGTTTTTT.

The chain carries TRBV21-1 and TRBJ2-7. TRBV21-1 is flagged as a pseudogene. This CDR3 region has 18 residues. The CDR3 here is CAKRPTFLLVRMTYEQYF. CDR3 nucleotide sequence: TGTGCCAAACGACCCACCTTCCTCTTGGTCCGAATGACCTACGAGCAGTACTTC.